Detailed here is one T cell receptor (beta chain). Each donor was a healthy Caucasian individual from Russia, aged roughly 6 to 95. Roughly 10 milliliters of peripheral blood were drawn from each donor into EDTA-treated tubes. Isolating PBMCs gave at least 6 million of these cells per sample. The amount of total RNA extracted per sample was at least 5 micrograms. Combining a sample-barcoded 5' primer with a J-beta primer mix, a second PCR ran for roughly 7 to 11 cycles. From the 5' RACE reads, TCRdb called clonotypes with MiXCR, one entry per CDR3 protein. Of fewer than 750,000 distinct CDR3 sequences listed, 40% to 65% were seen once; the top ten hold approximately 13%. The data are from a study of blood T cells in healthy people across ages. CDR1 and CDR2 from the germline V gene are MDHEN and SYDVKM. The CDR3 has 17 amino acids. V shed 3 bases and J 0 bases; nucleotides not matched to a gene: 8.

The sequence was collected from a woman of 80 years or more in good health. Input material: blood. The chain couples TRBV28 to TRBJ1-5; 7 bases match TRBD1. CDR3 region: CASSLGTEGFSNQPQHF. CDR3 DNA: TGTGCCAGCAGTTTGGGGACAGAAGGTTTTAGCAATCAGCCCCAGCATTTT. The full variable domain, rest sourced from reference TRBV28 and TRBJ1-5, is DVKVTQSSRYLVKRTGEKVFLECVQDMDHENMFWYRQDPGLGLRLIYFSYDVKMKEKGDIPEGYSVSREKKERFSLILESASTNQTSMYLCASSLGTEGFSNQPQHFGDGTRLSIL.